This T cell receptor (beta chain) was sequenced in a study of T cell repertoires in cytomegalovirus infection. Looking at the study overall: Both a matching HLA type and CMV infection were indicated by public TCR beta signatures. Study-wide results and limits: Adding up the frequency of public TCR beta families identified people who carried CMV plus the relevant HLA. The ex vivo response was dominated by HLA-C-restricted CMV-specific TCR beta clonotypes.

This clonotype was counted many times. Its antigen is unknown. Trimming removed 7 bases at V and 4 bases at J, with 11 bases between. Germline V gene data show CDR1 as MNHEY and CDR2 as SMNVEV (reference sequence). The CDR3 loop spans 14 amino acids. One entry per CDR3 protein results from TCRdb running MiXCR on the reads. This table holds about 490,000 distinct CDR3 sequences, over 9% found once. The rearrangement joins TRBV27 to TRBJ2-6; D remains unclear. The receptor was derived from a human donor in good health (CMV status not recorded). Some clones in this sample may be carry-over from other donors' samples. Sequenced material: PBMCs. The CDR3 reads CASTSRFGANVLTF. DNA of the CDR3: TGTGCCAGCACCTCACGGTTCGGGGCCAACGTCCTGACTTTC.